This T cell receptor beta chain originates from a study of blood T cell repertoires in COVID-19. CDR1 is MNHEY and CDR2 is SMNVEV in the germline V gene (reference sequence). J gave up 2 bases and V 5 bases, and 5 bases lay outside the gene matches. This CDR3 is 14 amino acids long. Generated by immunoSEQ multiplex PCR, the TCRdb table keeps only in-frame clones and is missing some. The sample includes a few hundred thousand clones, more than 70% of them seen just once. J is TRBJ1-2 and V is TRBV27, with TRBD1 matching 7 bases. Material for sequencing was peripheral blood. The TCR sequence derives from a woman in her forties or fifties with acute or convalescent COVID-19. CDR3 coding DNA: TGTGCCAGCAGTCCGGGACAGACCAACTATGGCTACACCTTC. Translated: CASSPGQTNYGYTF.